This is a list of T cell receptor beta chains from one sample in a study of T cells in Graves' hyperthyroidism and ophthalmopathy. Each CDR3 protein is one row after TCRdb ran MiXCR on the multiplex PCR reads. The sample records hundreds of thousands of distinct CDR3 sequences, 11% to 15% being singletons. The sequenced sample consisted of blood. The origin of the receptors is a woman aged 25 to 39 with Graves' hyperthyroidism. Each CDR3 is given with its conserved first and last residue. Each record gives: V gene, clone size, CDR3 protein. Part of the rows lack a size; the others show once, few, many or a class for expanded clones.

TRBV12-3/TRBV12-4 | many | CASREHRDTGKTQYF
TRBV20-1 | few | CSAAGTGIGAANEKLFF
TRBV10-2 | many | CASSDRQGSYEQYF
TRBV12-3/TRBV12-4 | many | CASSLEFRAGREKLFF
TRBV7-2 | many | CASSWVGLGEQFF
TRBV7-3 | few | CASSLFKAPTDTQYF
TRBV28 | NA | CASRARGNTGELFF
TRBV20-1 | NA | CSAEDRGPTGELFF
TRBV28 | NA | CASSLWRSYEQYF
TRBV6-5 | NA | CASSSRGAGRNNEQFF
TRBV30 | many | CAWSVLVMNTEAFF
TRBV6-1 | many | CASSPGATNEKLFF
TRBV7-2 | many | CASSRGTNQETQYF
TRBV19 | NA | CASKGDRRTWAFF
TRBV20-1 | few | CSASYVLDRGIASHEQYF
TRBV4-1 | few | CASSHVGTVLYTQYF
TRBV20-1 | NA | CSARDPNGDAYEQYF
TRBV6-1 | many | CASSYGREQFF
TRBV28 | many | CASSPSYTGELFF
TRBV7-9 | few | CASSLRGIRGAGANVLTF
TRBV7-9 | many | CASSSQGGQAYEQYF
TRBV24-1 | many | CATSPSRGTDTQYF
TRBV2 | few | CASTPLYERYF
TRBV18 | NA | CASSLGLAETQYF
TRBV2 | many | CASSDLGITGELFF
TRBV29-1 | NA | CSARGGTLYNEQFF
TRBV12-3/TRBV12-4 | many | CASGNPGLAGATQYF
TRBV5-1 | many | CASKRSGVVDEQFF
TRBV27 | many | CASSRLAGNEQFF
TRBV7-6 | few | CASSLAPGPSGNTIYF
TRBV11-2 | many | CASSLRSLGRYGYTF
TRBV20-1 | NA | CSVTSGISYNEQFF
TRBV28 | many | CASRGLSTFTYEQYF
TRBV19 | few | CASSISVAGNSGANVLTF
TRBV20-1 | many | CSAREFLNSNQPQHF
TRBV6-2/TRBV6-3 | NA | CASSYFTGEGETRYF
TRBV30 | NA | CAWREIRTDSNSPLHF
TRBV20-1 | NA | CSARSGGPYNEQFF
TRBV5-5 | few | CASSLRPGGTGNQPQHF
TRBV20-1 | many | CSARGQGSAGYTF
TRBV6-1 | NA | CASKTGDVEYQPQHF
TRBV27 | many | CASSLSRSWTGTGSNEQYF
TRBV4-2 | NA | CASSQDGGRFTGELFF
TRBV6-1 | many | CASKGSRGYEQYF
TRBV7-9 | many | CASSPKGQYNEQFF
TRBV10-3 | NA | CASASGTGSNEQYF